This T cell receptor beta chain is drawn from a study of cytomegalovirus exposure and HLA in healthy donors (dated by TCRdb to the late 2010s). Context from the whole study: An earlier analysis of fewer than 750 of the donors reported 276 Gb of sequence data and around 120 million unique TCR beta sequences obtained from approximately 180 million T cells. Among about 400 genotyped donors of the cohort, an average of around 220,000 unique TCR beta nucleotide sequences was sequenced per donor, of which about 18% were non-productive. The study was designed to test whether signatures of past pathogen exposure could be identified by cataloging public T cell receptors. To decide whether each TCR beta V gene segment behaved as functional or pseudogenic, an earlier analysis of several hundred of the donors relied on high-throughput TCR beta sequencing. Rather than using new phenotypic data, the later analysis identified candidate immune exposures from TCR beta sequences and from how often those sequences occurred across donors. High-throughput TCR immunosequencing, statistical association of individual TCRs with disease status, and machine learning were combined to predict cytomegalovirus infection status. Along with the approximately 650-subject first cohort, a separate validation cohort of approximately 110 different subjects was used. A later analysis re-examined previously published TCR beta repertoires from just over 650 donors and added high-resolution HLA genotyping to investigate patterns of TCR occurrence. Of the roughly 400 genotyped donors, 81% were placed in the genetic ancestry cluster associated with self-reported Caucasian donors. An early release covering roughly 640 HLA-typed donors comprised approximately 290 gigabases of sequencing data and tens of millions of unique TCR sequences. HLA typing included class I and class II loci at four-digit resolution. Alongside the repertoire data, information on donor age, sex, ethnicity and CMV serostatus was compiled. All discovery cohort repertoires had been generated using a single sequencing platform. Typing coverage varied by locus: roughly 620-640 donors for A, B, C, DRB1 and DQB1; under 550 for DQA1; more than 600 for DPA1; more than 450 for DPB1. Genome-wide SNP genotypes for about 60% of the roughly 700 donors were used in a later genetic analysis, which treated that subset as a discovery cohort. Four to six DR-DQ haplotypes were handled as single units for association and clustering, since linkage in the cohort was strong. The study profiled the T cell repertoires of hundreds of subjects by immunosequencing and related them to cytomegalovirus serostatus. The paper as a whole reports these results and caveats: A cluster of highly shared sequence variants was judged likely to be a technical artifact of the sequencing pipeline. In vitro tests confirmed that a few of the cytomegalovirus-associated TCR beta chains recognize cytomegalovirus antigens. Because the 87-base-pair reads could not distinguish some IMGT-functional V segments, including TRBV6-2 and TRBV6-3, those segments were excluded. In a later genetic analysis, a missense DCLRE1C variant was associated with V-gene and J-gene trimming of TCR beta chains, and the association was replicated in an independent cohort. A later analysis found that TCR association rates varied across HLA loci, with DRB1 alleles showing the most associated TCRs and HLA-C alleles the fewest. In an earlier analysis of fewer than 750 of the donors, most TCR beta V segments were observed in productive rearrangements about 87% or about 30% of the time, broadly matching IMGT annotations. Correlated functional status among segregating V segments might be attributable to linkage disequilibrium, but an unknown experimental factor could not be ruled out. The authors suggested that the approach could potentially be generalized to other disease states and immunological phenotypes. Specific HLA alleles were associated with more than 15,000 TCR beta sequences at a false discovery rate of 0.05 in a later analysis. In both the original and validation cohorts, the classifier was reported to diagnose cytomegalovirus status with high specificity and sensitivity. A further reported finding was that TCR beta sequences accurately predicted the HLA-A and HLA-B alleles for most subjects in the first cohort. According to a later analysis, parvovirus B19, influenza, CMV and Epstein-Barr virus appeared linked to several top co-occurrence clusters. The earlier analysis of approximately 540 of the donors excluded over 15 rarely observed V segments, including chromosome 9 orphons, because counts were too low. Across donors, most TCR sequences were observed very rarely, whereas some public TCRs were present in many individuals. In this cohort, only TCR beta chains were sequenced, and detectable features were limited by the absence of alpha or paired-chain data. In a later analysis, HLA-associated TCR beta chains showed more clonal expansion and lower generation probabilities than non-associated chains that were equally common. Because HLA typing was unavailable for some donors at each locus, only the typed subset was used in association tests. The only immune exposure information available for the cohort was CMV serostatus. In a later genetic analysis, fewer N-insertions in productive TCRs were reported among donors in an Asian-associated ancestry cluster than the roughly 670-donor mean. When HLA alleles, especially DR and DQ, strongly co-occurred, TCR associations were difficult to assign to individual alleles. Roughly uniform sequencing depth across donors was assumed in presence/absence analyses, although this assumption may not hold. Most CMV-associated TCR beta chains appeared to be HLA-restricted in a later analysis, and the HLA associations seemed to be driven largely by CMV exposure. The study gave a list of around 170 TCR beta chains associated with cytomegalovirus.

The CDR3 runs 14 residues from the cysteine to the phenylalanine. This entry keeps only the CDR3 DNA: 42 bases, framed from base 1. For this chain, trimming is 6 bases at the V end and 7 bases at the J end, and the number of junction bases without a gene match is 6. From the germline V gene, CDR1 is SGHVS and CDR2 is FNYEAQ. The cohort was made up of 650 to 700 healthy bone marrow donors. Cohort members were all nominally healthy when sampled, although unrecorded immune exposures were likely present. The donor tested CMV seronegative, placing the donor among the approximately 360 seronegative members of the cohort. A peripheral blood sample was provided by each donor, and peripheral blood mononuclear cells were used for TCR beta sequencing. The Qiagen DNeasy Blood Extraction Kit was used to extract genomic DNA from the blood cell samples. Only one count was recorded for this clone. Its antigen remains unidentified. Nothing much larger sits one base from this clone, and base qualities are not available.

The library was built by means of the immunoSEQ multiplex PCR assay. For the multiplex PCR, a mixture combining 60 forward primers for TCR Vbeta segments and 13 reverse primers for TCR Jbeta segments was used. The CDR3 region of rearranged TCR beta genes was amplified from genomic DNA with a multiplex PCR assay. Amplified TCR beta libraries were sequenced as 87-base-pair reads on the Illumina HiSeq System. In the source study's methods: Across the 666 repertoires, a later analysis counted 80 million or so unique TCR beta chains, around 11 million of which were shared by at least two donors. Raw reads were error-corrected and collapsed into unique sequences by a nearest-neighbor algorithm in which closely related sequences were merged to remove PCR and sequencing errors. V, D and J gene segments were assigned by aligning CDR3 sequences to IMGT reference sequences. For a sequence to be retained, a match of at least six nucleotides was required to both a V gene segment and a J gene segment. Rearrangements were called productive when the CDR3 lacked stop codons and stayed in frame with V and J; all others were non-productive. CDR3 was defined by IMGT convention, running from the second conserved V-encoded cysteine to the conserved J-encoded phenylalanine. Sequences without an unambiguous match to a single V gene segment were excluded from the earlier analysis of 587 of the donors. An earlier analysis of around 600 of the donors classified V segments as functional when productive rearrangements were above 56.7% and as segregating when the standard deviation between donors was above 5%. To diagnose cytomegalovirus status from the catalog of TCR beta chain sequences, a statistical classification framework was built. In a later analysis, V and J genes were assigned by comparing TCR nucleotide sequences against IMGT/GENE-DB human TR gene sequences. Using the TCRdist pipeline, a later analysis assigned CDR3 sequences along with most-parsimonious VDJ recombination scenarios. In a later analysis, each TCR beta chain was defined by its CDR3 amino acid sequence together with its V-gene family, and reads without a unique V-gene family were excluded. In a later analysis, 450 to 600 highly shared, low-generation-probability nucleotide sequences were removed to address suspected cross-contamination and a sequencing artifact. A later analysis calculated a clonal expansion index for each public chain from normalized within-repertoire ranks of inferred template counts. A later analysis computed generation probabilities with a VDJ recombination model fitted to out-of-frame rearrangements, and checked the results against IGoR. A later analysis scored TCR-TCR, TCR-HLA and TCR-CMV co-occurrence with hypergeometric tests, applying a repertoire-size bias correction to TCR pairs. To estimate false discovery rates, a later analysis permuted the HLA or CMV assignments 20 times. In a later analysis, co-occurring TCRs were grouped using DBSCAN, and TCRdist sequence similarity was added for clustering within HLA-allele-positive subsets. For co-occurrence clustering, repertoires with fewer than 30,000 or more than 120,000 public chains were excluded, along with four or five repertoires with anomalous nucleotide sharing. Sourced from immuneACCESS, this table was stored by TCRdb with only in-frame sequences that have V and J called. A share of the clones is absent; for the studies checked, an unresolved V gene accounts for under half, and the remainder has no known explanation. That table is the source of V, J and clone size, and D and trimming were worked out from the DNA. The sample data list approximately 130,000 clones, and around 82% of these were observed just once. The ten largest clones capture about 1.8% of the sample.

The specimen sequenced was PBMCs. Recombination linked TRBV7-6 to TRBJ2-1; 10 bases in the middle match TRBD1. This sequence originates from a boy aged 5 to 17 in good health and CMV-seronegative. The CDR3 in this case is CASSLGTGVNEQFF. The nucleotide sequence reads as follows: TGTGCCAGCAGTCTTGGGACAGGGGTGAATGAGCAGTTCTTC.